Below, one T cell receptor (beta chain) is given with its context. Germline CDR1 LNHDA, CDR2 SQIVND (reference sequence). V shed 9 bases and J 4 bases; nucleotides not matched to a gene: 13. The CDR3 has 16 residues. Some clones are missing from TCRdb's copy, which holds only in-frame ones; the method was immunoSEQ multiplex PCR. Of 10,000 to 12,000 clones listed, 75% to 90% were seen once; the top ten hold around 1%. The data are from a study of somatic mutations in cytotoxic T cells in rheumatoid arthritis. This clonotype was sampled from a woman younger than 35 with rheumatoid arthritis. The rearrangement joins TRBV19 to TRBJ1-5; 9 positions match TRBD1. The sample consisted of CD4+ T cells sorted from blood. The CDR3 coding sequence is TGTGCCAGCTCTCCCCACTTAGGGACAGGGAATCAGCCCCAGCATTTT. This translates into CASSPHLGTGNQPQHF.